The source of this T cell receptor (beta chain) is a study of blood T cell repertoires in COVID-19. At the level of the study: Samples came from the United States, Italy and Spain, spanning acute and convalescent COVID-19.

J lost 3 bases, V lost 4 bases, and 3 bases had no gene match. Germline V gene data show CDR1 as SGHNT and CDR2 as YYREEE (reference sequence). The CDR3 has 16 amino acids. Original analysis: By means of reference gene primer amplification, nucleated cell counts were estimated. Only in-frame clones appear in the TCRdb table, and some are missing; sequencing was by immunoSEQ multiplex PCR. That table is the source of V, J and clone size, and D and trimming were worked out from the DNA. The repertoire holds 100,000 to 120,000 clones, 75% to 80% seen once, with roughly 16% in the top ten. This clonotype was sampled from a woman over 75 with active or convalescent COVID-19. The specimen was peripheral blood. This sequence joins TRBV5-4 and TRBJ2-1; 14 bases fit TRBD2. The CDR3 DNA follows: TGTGCCAGCAGCCCGGGACTAGCGGGAGACTACAATGAGCAGTTCTTC. Encoded protein: CASSPGLAGDYNEQFF.